This TCR beta chain was retrieved from a study of cytomegalovirus exposure and HLA in healthy donors. Trimming took 5 bases from V and 0 from J, leaving 10 bases between them. Germline V gene data show CDR1 as SGHTA and CDR2 as FQGNSA. The CDR3 runs 14 residues. PCR amplification relied on 60 Vbeta primers (plus 13 Jbeta primers). Assay: immunoSEQ multiplex PCR; the TCRdb copy retains only in-frame clones and omits some. The sample lists some 180,000 clones; approximately 70% were seen once. The source material was PBMCs. This clonotype was sampled from a woman in her 30s in good health and CMV-seronegative. This chain joins TRBV7-2 and TRBJ2-5; a possible D gene is TRBD2 (5 bases). Here the CDR3 reads CASSVDYYQETQYF. The CDR3 DNA sequence: TGTGCCAGCAGCGTAGACTACTACCAAGAGACCCAGTACTTC.